These 6 T cell receptor beta chains were all obtained from the same sample, sequenced in a study of T cells in Graves' hyperthyroidism and ophthalmopathy. The investigators amplified TCR beta CDR3 regions from RNA transcripts. Using the HTBI primer set, a first-round RT-PCR was run on the TCR CDR3. Each CDR3 protein gets one entry after TCRdb re-called the multiplex PCR reads with MiXCR. Of 400,000 to 550,000 distinct CDR3 sequences in the sample, roughly 25% are singletons; the top ten hold around 11%. Sequenced material: blood. These receptors came from a woman in her twenties or thirties with Graves' ophthalmopathy.

This clonotype showed up many times. The chain couples TRBV12-3 or TRBV12-4 to TRBJ1-1, with 10 bases that match TRBD1. This CDR3 has 14 residues. Trimming took 7 bases from V and 6 from J; bases not matched to a gene: 8. CDR3 region: CASTSGTGAPEAFF. CDR3 nucleotide sequence: TGTGCCAGCACCTCTGGGACAGGGGCCCCTGAAGCTTTCTTT.

This clonotype has a count of ten or more. The chain joins TRBV10-3 to TRBJ2-7, with D perhaps matching TRBD1 (6 bases). The germline CDR1 and CDR2 sequences are ENHRY and SYGVKD. The CDR3 loop spans 13 amino acids. Trimming shortened V by 10 bases and J by 6 bases, and 19 bases separated the two germline ends. CDR3 in amino acids: CATATGPSGEQYF. The CDR3 nucleotides read TGTGCCACCGCGACAGGACCAAGCGGCGAGCAGTACTTC.

This clonotype was seen many times. The chain recombines TRBV12-3 or TRBV12-4 with TRBJ1-5, with TRBD1 matching 7 bases. CDR3 length: 16 amino acids. V was clipped by 0 bases and J by 6 bases; unmatched bases: 8. The CDR3 nucleotides are TGTGCCAGCAGTTTAGCCGACAGGGTACGGGGTCAGCCCCAGCATTTT. This translates into CASSLADRVRGQPQHF.

Ten or more counts support this clonotype. J is TRBJ1-2 and V is TRBV30, with D tentatively TRBD1 (5 bases). The CDR3 covers 16 residues. V lost 2 bases and J lost 4, with 20 bases in between. Germline assignment: CDR1 GTSNPN and CDR2 SVGIG (reference sequence). The DNA of the CDR3 is TGTGCCTGGAGTAGAGGGACCGTCTTGAACTCCTATGGCTACACCTTC. This gives the protein CAWSRGTVLNSYGYTF.

This clonotype was found many times. Mismatch with germline at one junction end may stem from a read error. The chain carries TRBV20-1 and TRBJ2-7, with 16 bases lining up with TRBD2. Germline assignment: CDR1 DFQATT and CDR2 SNEGSKA (reference sequence). The CDR3 runs to 17 residues. The CDR3 spells CSPTRGLAGGSTYEQYF. The CDR3 DNA is TGCAGTCCGACGAGGGGACTAGCGGGGGGGTCTACCTACGAACAGTACTTC.

This clonotype was picked up many times. The rearrangement uses TRBV12-3 or TRBV12-4 and TRBJ2-7; D gene ambiguous. The CDR3 loop spans 11 amino acids. Deletions cut 7 bases from V and 7 bases from J, with 11 bases between. In DNA form, the CDR3 reads TGTGCCAGCACCCACGGGTGGGAGCAGTACTTC. It translates to CASTHGWEQYF.